This TCR beta chain was captured by sequencing in a study of blood T cells in healthy people across ages. Study conclusions and caveats: Donor CMV infection status was unknown, possibly confounding age-related changes in expanded clonotypes.

A sample-barcoded 5' primer and a J-beta primer mix were used in a second PCR of roughly 7 to 11 cycles. A single record per CDR3 protein comes from TCRdb applying MiXCR to the 5' RACE reads. Here the sample spans around 1,800,000 distinct CDR3 sequences, around 40% being singletons. Germline V lookup: CDR1 SGHRS, CDR2 YFSETQ. There are 13 residues in the CDR3. The V gene end was trimmed by 0 bases and the J gene end by 7 bases; junction bases not matched to a gene: 3. The table lists this clonotype with many counts. What it binds is not known. The individuals who served as donors were healthy Caucasians living in Russia, aged about 6 to 100. Approximately 9.2 milliliters was the volume of peripheral blood drawn from each donor. Whenever a sample was processed, at least 6 million PBMCs were isolated.

The chain combines TRBV5-1 with TRBJ1-2; 7 bases map to TRBD1. Sample: blood. The sequence came from a human donor in good health. DNA of the CDR3: TGCGCCAGCAGCTTGGAAGGGGGCGGTGGCTACACCTTC. This sequence encodes CASSLEGGGGYTF.